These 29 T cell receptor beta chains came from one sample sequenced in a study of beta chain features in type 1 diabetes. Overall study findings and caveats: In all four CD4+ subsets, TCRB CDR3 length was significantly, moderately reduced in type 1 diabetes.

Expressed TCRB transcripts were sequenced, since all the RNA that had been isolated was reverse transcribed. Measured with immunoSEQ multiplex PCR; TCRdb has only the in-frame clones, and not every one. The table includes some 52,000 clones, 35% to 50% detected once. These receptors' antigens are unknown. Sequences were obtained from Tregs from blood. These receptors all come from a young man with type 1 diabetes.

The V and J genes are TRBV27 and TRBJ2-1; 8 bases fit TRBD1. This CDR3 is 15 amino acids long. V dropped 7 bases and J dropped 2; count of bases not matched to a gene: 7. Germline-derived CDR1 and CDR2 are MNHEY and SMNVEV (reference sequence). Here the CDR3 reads CASTMTTGAYNEQFF. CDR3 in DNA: TGTGCCAGCACCATGACGACAGGGGCCTACAATGAGCAGTTCTTC.

CDR3 residues: CASSLDGTSGYNEQFF. The CDR3 coding sequence is TGTGCCAGCAGCTTGGATGGGACTAGCGGATACAATGAGCAGTTCTTC. The V and J genes are TRBV5-4 and TRBJ2-1; 11 bases agree with TRBD2. The CDR3 consists of 16 residues. V lost 0 bases, J lost 4 bases, and 3 bases stayed unmatched. The germline V gene has CDR1 SGHNT and CDR2 YYREEE (reference sequence).

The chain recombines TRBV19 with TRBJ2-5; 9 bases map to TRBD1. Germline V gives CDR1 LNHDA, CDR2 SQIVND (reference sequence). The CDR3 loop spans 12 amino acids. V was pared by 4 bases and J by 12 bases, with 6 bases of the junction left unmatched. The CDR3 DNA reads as TGTGCCAGTAGTACGGGGACAGGGATCGAGTACTTC. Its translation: CASSTGTGIEYF.

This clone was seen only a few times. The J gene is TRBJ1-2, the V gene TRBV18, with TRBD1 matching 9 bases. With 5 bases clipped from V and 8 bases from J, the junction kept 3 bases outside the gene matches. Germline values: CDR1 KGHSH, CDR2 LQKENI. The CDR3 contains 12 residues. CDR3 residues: CASSAGQGGYTF. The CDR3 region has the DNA TGTGCCAGCTCAGCGGGACAGGGCGGCTACACCTTC.

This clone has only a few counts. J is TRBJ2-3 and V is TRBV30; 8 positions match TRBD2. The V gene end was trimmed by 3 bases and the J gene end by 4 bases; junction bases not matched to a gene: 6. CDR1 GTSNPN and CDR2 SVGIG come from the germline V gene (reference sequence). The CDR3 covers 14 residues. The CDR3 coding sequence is TGTGCCTGGAGAAAAGCGGGAGCTCCAGATACGCAGTATTTT. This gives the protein CAWRKAGAPDTQYF.

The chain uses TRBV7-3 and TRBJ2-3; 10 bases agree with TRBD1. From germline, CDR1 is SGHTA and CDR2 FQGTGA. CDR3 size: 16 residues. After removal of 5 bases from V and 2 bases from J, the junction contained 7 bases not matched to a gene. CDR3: CASSHVGTGATDTQYF. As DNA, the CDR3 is TGTGCCAGCAGCCACGTCGGGACAGGGGCCACAGATACGCAGTATTTT.

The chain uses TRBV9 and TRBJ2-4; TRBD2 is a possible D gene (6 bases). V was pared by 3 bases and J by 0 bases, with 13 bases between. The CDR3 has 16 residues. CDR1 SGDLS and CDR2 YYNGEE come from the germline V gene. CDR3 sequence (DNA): TGTGCCAGCAGCGCTGGGACTTCGGTAGCCAAAAACATTCAGTACTTC. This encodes CASSAGTSVAKNIQYF.

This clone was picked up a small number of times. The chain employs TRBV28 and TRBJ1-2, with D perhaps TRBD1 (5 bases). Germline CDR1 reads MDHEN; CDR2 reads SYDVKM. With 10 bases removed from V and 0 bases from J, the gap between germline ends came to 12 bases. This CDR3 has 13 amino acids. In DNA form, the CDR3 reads TGTGCCACGGAGGGGTTAGCTAACTATGGCTACACCTTC. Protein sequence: CATEGLANYGYTF.

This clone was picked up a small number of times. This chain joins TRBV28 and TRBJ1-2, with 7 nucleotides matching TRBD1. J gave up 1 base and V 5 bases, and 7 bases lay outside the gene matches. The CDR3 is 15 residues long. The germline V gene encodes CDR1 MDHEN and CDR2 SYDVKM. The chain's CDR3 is CASSPGQEVNYGYTF. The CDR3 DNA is TGTGCCAGCAGTCCCGGACAGGAGGTTAACTATGGCTACACCTTC.

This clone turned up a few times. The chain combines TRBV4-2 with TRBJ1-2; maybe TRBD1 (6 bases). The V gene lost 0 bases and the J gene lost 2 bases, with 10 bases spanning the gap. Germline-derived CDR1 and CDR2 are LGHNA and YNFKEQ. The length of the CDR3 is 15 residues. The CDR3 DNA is TGTGCCAGCAGCCAAGAAAAGAGGGGGAACTATGGCTACACCTTC. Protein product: CASSQEKRGNYGYTF.

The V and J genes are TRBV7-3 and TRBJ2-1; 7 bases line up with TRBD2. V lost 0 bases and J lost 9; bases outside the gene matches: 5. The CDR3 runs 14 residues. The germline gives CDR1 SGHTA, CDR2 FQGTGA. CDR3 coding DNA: TGTGCCAGCAGCTTAACGGGCGGGAGCTCTGAGCAGTTCTTC. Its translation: CASSLTGGSSEQFF.

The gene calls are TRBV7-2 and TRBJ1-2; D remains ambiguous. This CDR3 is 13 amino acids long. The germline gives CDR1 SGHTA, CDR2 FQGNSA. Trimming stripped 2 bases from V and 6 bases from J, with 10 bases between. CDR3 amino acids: CASSLSREDGYTF. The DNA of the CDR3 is TGTGCCAGCAGCTTATCCAGAGAGGATGGCTACACCTTC.

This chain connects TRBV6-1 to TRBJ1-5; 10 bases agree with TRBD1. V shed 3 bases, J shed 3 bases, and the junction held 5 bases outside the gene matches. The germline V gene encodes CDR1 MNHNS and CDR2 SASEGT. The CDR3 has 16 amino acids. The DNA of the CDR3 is TGTGCCAGCAGTGACCCGGGACAGGGGCCCAATCAGCCCCAGCATTTT. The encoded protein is CASSDPGQGPNQPQHF.

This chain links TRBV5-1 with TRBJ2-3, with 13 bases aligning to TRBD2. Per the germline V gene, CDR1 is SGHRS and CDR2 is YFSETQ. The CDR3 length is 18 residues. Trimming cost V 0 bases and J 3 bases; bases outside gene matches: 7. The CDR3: CASSLDGPGLAGTDTQYF. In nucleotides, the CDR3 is TGCGCCAGCAGCTTGGACGGACCGGGACTAGCGGGAACAGATACGCAGTATTTT.

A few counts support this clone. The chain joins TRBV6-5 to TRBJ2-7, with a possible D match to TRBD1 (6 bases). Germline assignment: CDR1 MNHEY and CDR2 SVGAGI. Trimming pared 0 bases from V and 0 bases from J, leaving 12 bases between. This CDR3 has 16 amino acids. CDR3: CASSYSYPGVSYEQYF. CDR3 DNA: TGTGCCAGCAGTTACTCGTACCCAGGGGTCTCCTACGAGCAGTACTTC.

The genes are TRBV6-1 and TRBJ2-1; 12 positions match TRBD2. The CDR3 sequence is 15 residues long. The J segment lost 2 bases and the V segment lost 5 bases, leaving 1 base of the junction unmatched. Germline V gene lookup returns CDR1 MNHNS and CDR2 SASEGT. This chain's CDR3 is CASSRTSGTYNEQFF. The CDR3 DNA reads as TGTGCCAGCAGTAGGACTAGCGGGACCTACAATGAGCAGTTCTTC.

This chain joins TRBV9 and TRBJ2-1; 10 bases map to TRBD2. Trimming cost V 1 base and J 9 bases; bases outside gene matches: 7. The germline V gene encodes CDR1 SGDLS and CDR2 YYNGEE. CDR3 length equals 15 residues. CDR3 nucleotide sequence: TGTGCCAGCAGCGTAATGACTAGCGGGCTAGGTGAGCAGTTCTTC. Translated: CASSVMTSGLGEQFF.

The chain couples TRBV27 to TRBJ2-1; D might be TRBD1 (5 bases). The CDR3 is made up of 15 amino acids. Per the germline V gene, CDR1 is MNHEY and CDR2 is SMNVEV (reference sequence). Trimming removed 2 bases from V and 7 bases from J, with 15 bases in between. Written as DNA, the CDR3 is TGTGCCAGCAGTTTACAGGGTACGGCCAGTAATGAGCAGTTCTTC. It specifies CASSLQGTASNEQFF.

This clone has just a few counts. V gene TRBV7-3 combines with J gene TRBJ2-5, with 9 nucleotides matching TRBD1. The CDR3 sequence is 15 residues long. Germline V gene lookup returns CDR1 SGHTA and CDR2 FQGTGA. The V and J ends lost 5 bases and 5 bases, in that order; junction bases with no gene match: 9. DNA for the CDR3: TGTGCCAGCAGCCGAAACAGGGGGCCGGGGGAGACCCAGTACTTC. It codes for CASSRNRGPGETQYF. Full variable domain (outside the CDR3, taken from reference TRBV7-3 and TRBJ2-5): GAGVSQTPSNKVTEKGKYVELRCDPISGHTALYWYRQSLGQGPEFLIYFQGTGAADDSGLPNDRFFAVRPEGSVSTLKIQRTERGDSAVYLCASSRNRGPGETQYFGPGTRLLVL.

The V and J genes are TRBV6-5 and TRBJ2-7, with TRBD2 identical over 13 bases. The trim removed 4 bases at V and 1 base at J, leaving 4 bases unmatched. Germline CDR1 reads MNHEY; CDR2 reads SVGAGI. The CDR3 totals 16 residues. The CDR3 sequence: CASSSTGLAGSYEQYF. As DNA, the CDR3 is TGTGCCAGCAGTTCGACGGGACTAGCGGGATCCTACGAGCAGTACTTC.

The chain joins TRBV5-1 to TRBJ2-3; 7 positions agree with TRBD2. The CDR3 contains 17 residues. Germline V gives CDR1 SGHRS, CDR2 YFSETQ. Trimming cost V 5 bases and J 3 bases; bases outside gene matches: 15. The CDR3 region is CASSLQPRGRETDTQYF. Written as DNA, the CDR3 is TGCGCCAGCAGTTTGCAGCCCCGTGGGCGGGAGACAGATACGCAGTATTTT.

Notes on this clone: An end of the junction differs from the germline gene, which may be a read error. CDR3 DNA: TGTGCCATCAGTGAGTCTGGAGAGGAGACCCAGTACTTC. Amino acids: CAISESGEETQYF. The chain couples TRBV6-1 to TRBJ2-5; D call uncertain. Germline CDR1 is MNHNS and CDR2 is SASEGT. The CDR3 has 13 amino acids.

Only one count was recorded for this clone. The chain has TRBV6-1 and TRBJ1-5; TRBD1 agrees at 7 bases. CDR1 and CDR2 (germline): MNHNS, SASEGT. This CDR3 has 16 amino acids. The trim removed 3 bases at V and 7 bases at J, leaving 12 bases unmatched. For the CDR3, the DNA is TGTGCCAGCAGTGATCGAAAGGGGGCGAGGGAACAGCCCCAGCATTTT. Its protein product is CASSDRKGAREQPQHF.

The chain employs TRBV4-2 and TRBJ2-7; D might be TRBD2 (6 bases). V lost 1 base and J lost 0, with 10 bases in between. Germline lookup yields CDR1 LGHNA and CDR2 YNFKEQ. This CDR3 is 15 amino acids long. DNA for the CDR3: TGTGCCAGCAGCCAAGGGGACTTAAGCTCCTACGAGCAGTACTTC. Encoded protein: CASSQGDLSSYEQYF.

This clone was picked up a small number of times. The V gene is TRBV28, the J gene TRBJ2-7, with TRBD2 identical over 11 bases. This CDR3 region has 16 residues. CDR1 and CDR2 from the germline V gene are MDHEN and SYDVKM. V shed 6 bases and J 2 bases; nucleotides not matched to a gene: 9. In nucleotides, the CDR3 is TGTGCCAGCAGACCCCTACTAGCGGGAGCCGCCTACGAGCAGTACTTC. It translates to CASRPLLAGAAYEQYF.

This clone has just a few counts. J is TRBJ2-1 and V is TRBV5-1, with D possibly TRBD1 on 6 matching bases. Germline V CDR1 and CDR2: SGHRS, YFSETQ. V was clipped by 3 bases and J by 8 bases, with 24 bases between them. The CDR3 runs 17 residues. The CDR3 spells CASSWTPGTSRIDEQFF. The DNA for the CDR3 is TGCGCCAGCAGCTGGACACCTGGGACATCGCGGATCGATGAGCAGTTCTTC. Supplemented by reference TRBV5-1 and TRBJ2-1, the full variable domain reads KAGVTQTPRYLIKTRGQQVTLSCSPISGHRSVSWYQQTPGQGLQFLFEYFSETQRNKGNFPGRFSGRQFSNSRSEMNVSTLELGDSALYLCASSWTPGTSRIDEQFFGPGTRLTVL.

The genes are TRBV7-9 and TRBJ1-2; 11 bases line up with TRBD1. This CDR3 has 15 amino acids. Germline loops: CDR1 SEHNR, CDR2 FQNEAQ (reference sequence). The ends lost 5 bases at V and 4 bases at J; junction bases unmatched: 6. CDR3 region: CASSPGTGGAYGYTF. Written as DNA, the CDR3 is TGTGCCAGCAGCCCGGGGACAGGGGGGGCCTATGGCTACACCTTC.

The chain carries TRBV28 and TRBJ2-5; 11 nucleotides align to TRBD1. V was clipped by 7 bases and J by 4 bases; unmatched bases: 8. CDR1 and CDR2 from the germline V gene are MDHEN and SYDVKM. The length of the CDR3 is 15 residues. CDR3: CASNEGQGEGETQYF. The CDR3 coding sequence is TGTGCCAGCAACGAGGGACAGGGGGAGGGAGAGACCCAGTACTTC. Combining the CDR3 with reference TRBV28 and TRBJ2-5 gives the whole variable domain DVKVTQSSRYLVKRTGEKVFLECVQDMDHENMFWYRQDPGLGLRLIYFSYDVKMKEKGDIPEGYSVSREKKERFSLILESASTNQTSMYLCASNEGQGEGETQYFGPGTRLLVL.

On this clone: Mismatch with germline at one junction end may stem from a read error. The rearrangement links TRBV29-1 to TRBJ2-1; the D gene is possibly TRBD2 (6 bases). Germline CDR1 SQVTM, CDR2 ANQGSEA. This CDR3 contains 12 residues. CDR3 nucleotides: TGCAGCGTCGAAGGGACTCTGAATGAGCAGTTCTTC. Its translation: CSVEGTLNEQFF.